The T cell receptor beta chain described here comes from a study of T cell responses to AZD1222 COVID-19 vaccine. In the study overall: Pooling of second doses given at about 4 or about 12 weeks was done. Regarding the study as a whole: Reports say nearly half of spike-specific TCRs go after unmutated variant regions.

Sequenced by immunoSEQ multiplex PCR; TCRdb stores in-frame clones only, minus some. Among 86,000 or so clones, 90% were seen once, and the ten largest hold about 2.9%. Turning to this clone: Its antigen remains unidentified.

The specimen was peripheral blood, collected on day 0 of AZD1222 vaccination. The clonotype comes from an adult in good health.

The CDR3 spells CASSPGQGLSQPQHF. The CDR3 DNA reads TGCGCCAGCAGCCCCGGACAGGGGTTAAGTCAGCCCCAGCATTTT. V and J are TRBV5-1 and TRBJ1-5; TRBD1 agrees at 9 bases. CDR3 size: 15 residues. J gave up 6 bases and V 4 bases, and 8 bases lay outside the gene matches. The germline gives CDR1 SGHRS, CDR2 YFSETQ.